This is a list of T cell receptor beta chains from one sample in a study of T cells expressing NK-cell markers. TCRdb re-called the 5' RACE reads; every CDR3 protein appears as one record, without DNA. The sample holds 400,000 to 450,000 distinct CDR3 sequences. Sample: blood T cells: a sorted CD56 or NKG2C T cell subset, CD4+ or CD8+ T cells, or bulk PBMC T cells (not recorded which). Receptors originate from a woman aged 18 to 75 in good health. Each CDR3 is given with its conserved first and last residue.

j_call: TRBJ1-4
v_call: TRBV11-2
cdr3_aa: CASSPVVRDEKLFF

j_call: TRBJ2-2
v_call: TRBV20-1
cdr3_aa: CSASPAGSNTGELFF

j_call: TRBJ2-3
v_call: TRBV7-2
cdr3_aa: CASSDPALLTDTQYF

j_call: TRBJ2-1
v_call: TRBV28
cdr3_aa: CASTWDSSYNEQFF

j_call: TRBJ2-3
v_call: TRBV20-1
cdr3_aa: CSARDRTSGGDTQYF

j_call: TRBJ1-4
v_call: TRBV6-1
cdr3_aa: CASSPRDRGNEKLFF

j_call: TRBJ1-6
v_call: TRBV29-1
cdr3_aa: CSVATEGYNSPLHF

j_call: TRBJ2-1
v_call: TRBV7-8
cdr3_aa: CASSTTSQEVFF

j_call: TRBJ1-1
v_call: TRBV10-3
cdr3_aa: CAISPTGSRWTEAFF

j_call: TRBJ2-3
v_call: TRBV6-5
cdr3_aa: CASSYGGAVDTQYF

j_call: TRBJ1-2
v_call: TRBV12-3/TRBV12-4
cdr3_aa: CASTKIRGTKVYGYTF

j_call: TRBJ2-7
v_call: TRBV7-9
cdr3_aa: CASEASGTAGEQYF

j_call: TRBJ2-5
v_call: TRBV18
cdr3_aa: CASSPLAGDQETQYF

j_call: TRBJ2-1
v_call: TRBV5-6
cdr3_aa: CASSLQRGGRYEQFF

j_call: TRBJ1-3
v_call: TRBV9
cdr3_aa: CASSRTGISGNTIYF

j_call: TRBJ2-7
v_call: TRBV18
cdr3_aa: CASSPPLSSYEQYF

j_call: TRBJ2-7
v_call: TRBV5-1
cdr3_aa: CASSPPILYEQYF

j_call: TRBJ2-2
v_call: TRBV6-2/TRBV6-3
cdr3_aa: CASSSDGRHIITGELFF

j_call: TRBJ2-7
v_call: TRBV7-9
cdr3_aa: CASSPLTGFPYEQYF

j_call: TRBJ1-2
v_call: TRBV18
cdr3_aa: CASSPHPNPTNYGYTF

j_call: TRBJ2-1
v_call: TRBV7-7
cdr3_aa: CASSPHRDRVEEQFF

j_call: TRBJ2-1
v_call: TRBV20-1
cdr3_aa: CSARRGLAVNNEQFF

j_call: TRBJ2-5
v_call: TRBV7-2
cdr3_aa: CASSLKETQYF

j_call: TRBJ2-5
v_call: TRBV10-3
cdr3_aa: CATALDQETQYF

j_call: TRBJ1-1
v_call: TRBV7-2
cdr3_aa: CASSRIELVTEAFF

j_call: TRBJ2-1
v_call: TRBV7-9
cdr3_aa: CASSPQYNEQFF

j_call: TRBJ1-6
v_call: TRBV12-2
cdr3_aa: CASPFPVEARPGSYNSPLHF

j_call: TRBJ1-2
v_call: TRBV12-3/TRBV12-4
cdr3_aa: CASSPGPRFSYGYTF

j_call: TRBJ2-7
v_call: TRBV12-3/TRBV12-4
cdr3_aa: CASSLVWAGGLGLPSFYEQYF

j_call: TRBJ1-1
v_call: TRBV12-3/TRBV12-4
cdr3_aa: CASSLWGGRNTEAFF

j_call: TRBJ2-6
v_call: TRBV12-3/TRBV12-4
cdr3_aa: CASSPHRWTSGANVLTF

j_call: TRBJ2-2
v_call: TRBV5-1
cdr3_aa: CASSLVPSLFAGELFF

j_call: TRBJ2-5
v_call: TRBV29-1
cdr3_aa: CSVSQGGETQYF

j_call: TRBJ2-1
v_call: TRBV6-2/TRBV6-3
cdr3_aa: CASSPRGPDSYNEQFF

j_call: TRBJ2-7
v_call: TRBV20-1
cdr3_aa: CSALNSYEQYF

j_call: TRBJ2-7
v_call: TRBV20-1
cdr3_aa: CSAGGLAGVSYEQYF

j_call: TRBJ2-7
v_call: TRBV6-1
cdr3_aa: CASSEWGSSEQYF

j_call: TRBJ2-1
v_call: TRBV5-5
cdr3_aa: CASSLGWGGHQNEQFF

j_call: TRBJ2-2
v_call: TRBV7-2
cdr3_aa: CASSLRWFVPNGELFF

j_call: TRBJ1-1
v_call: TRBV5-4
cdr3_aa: CASSLGQGGEAFF

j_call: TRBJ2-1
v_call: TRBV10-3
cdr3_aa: CAISVGSGRAGSYNEQFF

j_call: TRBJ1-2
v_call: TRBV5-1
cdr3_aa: CASSPRQGRYAGYTF

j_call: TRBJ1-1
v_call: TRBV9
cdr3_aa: CASSAGTGWGTEAFF

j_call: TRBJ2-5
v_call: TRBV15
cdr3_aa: CATSRGTTGGKETQYF

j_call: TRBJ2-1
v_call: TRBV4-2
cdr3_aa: CASSQEGQGTEQFF

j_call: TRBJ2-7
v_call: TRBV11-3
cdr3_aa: CASSLGLAGLETYYEQYF

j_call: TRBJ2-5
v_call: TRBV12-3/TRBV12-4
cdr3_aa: CASSLLPGGETQYF

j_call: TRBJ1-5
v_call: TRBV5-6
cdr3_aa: CASSKDPNQPQHF

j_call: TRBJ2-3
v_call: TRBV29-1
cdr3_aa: CSVEDRVGGTDTQYF

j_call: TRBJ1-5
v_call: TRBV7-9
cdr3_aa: CASSFSGQPQHF

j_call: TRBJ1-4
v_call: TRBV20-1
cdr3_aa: CSARGGDNEKLFF

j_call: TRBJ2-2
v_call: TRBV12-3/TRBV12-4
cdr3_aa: CASSLLGLAGTLGAGELFF

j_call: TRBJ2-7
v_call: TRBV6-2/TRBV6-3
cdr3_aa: CASGAPWDSYEQYF

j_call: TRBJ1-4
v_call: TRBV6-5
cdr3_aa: CASSYSFGGNEKLFF

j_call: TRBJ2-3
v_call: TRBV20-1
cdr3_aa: CSAGLRREDTDTQYF

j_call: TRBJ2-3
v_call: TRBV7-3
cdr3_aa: CASSLTLAGGLTQYF